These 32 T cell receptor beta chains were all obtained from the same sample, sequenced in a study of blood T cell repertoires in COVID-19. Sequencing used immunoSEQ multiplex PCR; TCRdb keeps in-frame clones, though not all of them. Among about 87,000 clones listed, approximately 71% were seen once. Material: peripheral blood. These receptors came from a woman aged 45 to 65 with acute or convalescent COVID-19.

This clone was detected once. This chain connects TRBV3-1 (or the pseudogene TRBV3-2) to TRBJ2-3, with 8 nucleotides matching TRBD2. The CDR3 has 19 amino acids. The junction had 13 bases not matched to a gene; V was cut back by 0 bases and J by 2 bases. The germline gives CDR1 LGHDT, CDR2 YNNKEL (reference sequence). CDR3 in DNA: TGTGCCAGCAGCCAAGATCCTGTCAGGCGGGGGGCTTCCACAGATACGCAGTATTTT. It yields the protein CASSQDPVRRGASTDTQYF.

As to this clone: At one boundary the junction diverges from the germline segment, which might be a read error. This CDR3 reads CASSTLGQVTAPLEF. CDR3 DNA sequence: TGTGCCAGTAGTACCCTAGGACAGGTTACAGCCCCACTCGAGTTT. This rearrangement joins TRBV19 to TRBJ2-3; 7 positions match TRBD1. This CDR3 has 15 residues. Germline CDR1 reads LNHDA; CDR2 reads SQIVND (reference sequence).

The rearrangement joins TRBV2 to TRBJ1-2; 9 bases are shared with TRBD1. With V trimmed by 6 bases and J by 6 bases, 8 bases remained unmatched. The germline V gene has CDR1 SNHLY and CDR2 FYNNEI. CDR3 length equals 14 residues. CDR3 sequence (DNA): TGTGCCAGCAGGGGGACAGGGATTTTGGATGGCTACACCTTC. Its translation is CASRGTGILDGYTF.

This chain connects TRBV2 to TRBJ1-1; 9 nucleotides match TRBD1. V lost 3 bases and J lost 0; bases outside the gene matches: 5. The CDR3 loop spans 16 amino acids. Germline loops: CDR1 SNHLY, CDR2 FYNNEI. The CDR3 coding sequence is TGTGCCAGCAGTGACGGGACAGGGTCCATGAACACTGAAGCTTTCTTT. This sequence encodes CASSDGTGSMNTEAFF.

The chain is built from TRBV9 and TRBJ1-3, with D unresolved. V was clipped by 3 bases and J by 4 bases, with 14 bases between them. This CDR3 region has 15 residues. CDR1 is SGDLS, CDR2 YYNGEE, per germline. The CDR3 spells CASSASVIGGNTIYF. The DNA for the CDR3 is TGTGCCAGCAGCGCCAGCGTAATTGGGGGAAACACCATATATTTT.

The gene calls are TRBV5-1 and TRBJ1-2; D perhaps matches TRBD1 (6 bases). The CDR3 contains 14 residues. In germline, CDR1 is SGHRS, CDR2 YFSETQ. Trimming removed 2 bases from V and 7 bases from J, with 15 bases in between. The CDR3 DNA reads TGCGCCAGCAGCTTCTCATCAACAGGGCTTGGCTACACCTTC. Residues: CASSFSSTGLGYTF.

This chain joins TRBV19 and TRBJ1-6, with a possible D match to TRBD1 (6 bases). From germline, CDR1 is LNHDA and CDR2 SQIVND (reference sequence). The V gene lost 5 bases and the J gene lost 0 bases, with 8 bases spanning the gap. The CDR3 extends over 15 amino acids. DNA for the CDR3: TGTGCCAGTAGTGGGGACACCTCCTATAATTCACCCCTCCACTTT. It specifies CASSGDTSYNSPLHF.

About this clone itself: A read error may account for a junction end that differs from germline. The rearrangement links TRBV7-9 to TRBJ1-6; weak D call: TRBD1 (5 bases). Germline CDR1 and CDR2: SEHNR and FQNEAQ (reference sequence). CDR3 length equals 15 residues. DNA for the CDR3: TGTGCCAGCAGCCAACGGTCGGGGGATAATGCACCCCTCCACTTT. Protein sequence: CASSQRSGDNAPLHF. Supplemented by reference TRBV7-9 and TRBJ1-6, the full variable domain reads DTGVSQNPRHKITKRGQNVTFRCDPISEHNRLYWYRQTLGQGPEFLTYFQNEAQLEKSRLLSDRFSAERPKGSFSTLEIQRTEQGDSAMYLCASSQRSGDNAPLHFGNGTRLTVT.

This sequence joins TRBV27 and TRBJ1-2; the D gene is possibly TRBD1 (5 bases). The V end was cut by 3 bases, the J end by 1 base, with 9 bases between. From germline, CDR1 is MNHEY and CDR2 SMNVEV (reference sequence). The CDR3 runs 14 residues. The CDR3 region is CASSLGEGNYGYTF. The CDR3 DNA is TGTGCCAGCAGTTTGGGGGAGGGTAACTATGGCTACACCTTC.

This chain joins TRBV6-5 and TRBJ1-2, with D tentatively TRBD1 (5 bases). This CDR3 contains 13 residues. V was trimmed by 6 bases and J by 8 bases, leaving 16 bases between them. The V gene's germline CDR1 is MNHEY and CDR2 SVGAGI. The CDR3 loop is CASSRRGGGGYTF. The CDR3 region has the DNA TGTGCCAGCAGCCGACGTGGGGGAGGAGGCTACACCTTC.

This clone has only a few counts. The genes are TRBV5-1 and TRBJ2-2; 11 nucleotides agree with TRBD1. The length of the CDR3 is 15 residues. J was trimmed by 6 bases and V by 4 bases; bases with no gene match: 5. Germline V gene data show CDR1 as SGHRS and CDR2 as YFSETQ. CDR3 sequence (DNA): TGCGCCAGCAGCCCAGGACAGGGGGCGGCCGGGGAGCTGTTTTTT. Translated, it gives CASSPGQGAAGELFF.

The CDR3 DNA reads TGTGCCAGCAGCCAAGTCCCTAGCGGGGAAGATACGCAGTATTTT. Translation gives CASSQVPSGEDTQYF. This chain uses TRBV4-2 with TRBJ2-3; 9 bases line up with TRBD2. Per germline, CDR1 LGHNA and CDR2 YNFKEQ. The CDR3 is 15 amino acids. J lost 5 bases, V lost 1 base, and 4 bases had no gene match.

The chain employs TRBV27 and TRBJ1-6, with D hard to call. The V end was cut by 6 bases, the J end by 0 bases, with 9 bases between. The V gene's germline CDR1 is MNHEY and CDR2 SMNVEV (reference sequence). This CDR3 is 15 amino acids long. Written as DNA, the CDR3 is TGTGCCAGCAGATACAGCTTCTCCTATAATTCACCCCTCCACTTT. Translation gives CASRYSFSYNSPLHF.

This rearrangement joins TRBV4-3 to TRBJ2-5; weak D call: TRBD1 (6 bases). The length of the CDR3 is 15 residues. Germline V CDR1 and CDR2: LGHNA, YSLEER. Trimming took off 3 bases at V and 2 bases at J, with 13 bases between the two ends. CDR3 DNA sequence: TGCGCCAGCAGCCAGACATCCGGGACACAAGAGACCCAGTACTTC. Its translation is CASSQTSGTQETQYF.

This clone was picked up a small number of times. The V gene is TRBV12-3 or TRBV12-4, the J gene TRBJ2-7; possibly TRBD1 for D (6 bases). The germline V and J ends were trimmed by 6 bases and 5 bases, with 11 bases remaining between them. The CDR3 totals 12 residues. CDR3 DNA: TGTGCCAGCAGCCCTGGACAGAACGAGCAGTACTTC. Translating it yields CASSPGQNEQYF.

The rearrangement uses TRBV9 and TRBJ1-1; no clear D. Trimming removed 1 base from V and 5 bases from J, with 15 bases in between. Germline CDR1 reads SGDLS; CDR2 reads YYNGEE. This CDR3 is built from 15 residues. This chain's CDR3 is CASSVRETPGTEAFF. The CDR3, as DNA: TGTGCCAGCAGCGTAAGGGAAACCCCGGGGACTGAAGCTTTCTTT.

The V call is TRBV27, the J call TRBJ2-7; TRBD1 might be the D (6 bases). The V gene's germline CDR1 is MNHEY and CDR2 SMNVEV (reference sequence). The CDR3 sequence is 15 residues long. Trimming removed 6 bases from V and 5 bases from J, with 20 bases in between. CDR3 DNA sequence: TGTGCCAGCAGCCAAACAGGGTCCTTGGGCGACGAGCAGTACTTC. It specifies CASSQTGSLGDEQYF.

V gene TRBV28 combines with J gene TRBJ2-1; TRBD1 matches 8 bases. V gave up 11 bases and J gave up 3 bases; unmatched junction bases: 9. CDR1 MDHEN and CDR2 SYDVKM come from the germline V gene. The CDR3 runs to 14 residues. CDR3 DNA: TGTGCCGTATCAGGGGGCTTTCTCTACAATGAGCAGTTCTTC. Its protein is CAVSGGFLYNEQFF.

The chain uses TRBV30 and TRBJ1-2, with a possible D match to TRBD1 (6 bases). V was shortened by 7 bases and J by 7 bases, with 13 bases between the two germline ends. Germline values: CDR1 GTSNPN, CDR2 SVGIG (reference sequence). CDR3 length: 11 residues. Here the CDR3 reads CASQGGGGYTF. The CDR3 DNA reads TGTGCCTCCCAAGGGGGGGGTGGCTACACCTTC.

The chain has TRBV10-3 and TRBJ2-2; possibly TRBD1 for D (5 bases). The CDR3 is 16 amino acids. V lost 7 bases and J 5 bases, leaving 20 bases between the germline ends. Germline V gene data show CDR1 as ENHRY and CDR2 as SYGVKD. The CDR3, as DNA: TGTGCCATCATGCTGGGGAAGACAGAAGGAACCGGGGAGCTGTTTTTT. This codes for CAIMLGKTEGTGELFF.

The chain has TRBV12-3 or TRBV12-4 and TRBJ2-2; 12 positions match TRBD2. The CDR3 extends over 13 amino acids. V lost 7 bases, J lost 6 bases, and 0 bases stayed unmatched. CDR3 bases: TGTGCCAGCACTAGCGGGGGGGCCGGGGAGCTGTTTTTT. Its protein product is CASTSGGAGELFF.

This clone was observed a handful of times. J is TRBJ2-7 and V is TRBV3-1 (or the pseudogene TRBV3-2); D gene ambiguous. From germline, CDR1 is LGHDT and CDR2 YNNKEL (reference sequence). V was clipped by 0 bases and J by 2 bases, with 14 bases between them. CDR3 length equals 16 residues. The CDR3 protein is CASSQDRLSLTYEQYF. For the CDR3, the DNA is TGTGCCAGCAGCCAAGATCGCTTAAGCCTTACCTACGAGCAGTACTTC.

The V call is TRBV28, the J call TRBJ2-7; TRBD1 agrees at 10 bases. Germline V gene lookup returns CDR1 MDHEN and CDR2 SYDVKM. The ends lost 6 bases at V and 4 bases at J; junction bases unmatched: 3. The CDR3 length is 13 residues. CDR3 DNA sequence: TGTGCCAGCAGCACGGGACAGGGGTACGAGCAGTACTTC. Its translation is CASSTGQGYEQYF.

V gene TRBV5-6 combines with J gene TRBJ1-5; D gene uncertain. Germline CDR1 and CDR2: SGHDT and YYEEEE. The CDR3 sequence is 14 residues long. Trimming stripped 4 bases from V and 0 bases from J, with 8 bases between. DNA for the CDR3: TGTGCCAGCAGCGGTAGCAATAGCAATCAGCCCCAGCATTTT. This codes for CASSGSNSNQPQHF.

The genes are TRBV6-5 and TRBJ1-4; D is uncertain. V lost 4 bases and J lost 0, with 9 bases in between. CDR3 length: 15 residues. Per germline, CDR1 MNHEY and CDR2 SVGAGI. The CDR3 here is CASSLPEATNEKLFF. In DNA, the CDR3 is TGTGCCAGCAGTTTACCAGAGGCAACTAATGAAAAACTGTTTTTT.

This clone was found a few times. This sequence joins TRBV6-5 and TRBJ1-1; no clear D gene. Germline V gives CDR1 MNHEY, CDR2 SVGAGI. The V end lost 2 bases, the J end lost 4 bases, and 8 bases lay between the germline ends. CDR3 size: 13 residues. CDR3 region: CASSYTSTTEAFF. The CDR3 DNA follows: TGTGCCAGCAGTTACACTTCAACCACTGAAGCTTTCTTT.

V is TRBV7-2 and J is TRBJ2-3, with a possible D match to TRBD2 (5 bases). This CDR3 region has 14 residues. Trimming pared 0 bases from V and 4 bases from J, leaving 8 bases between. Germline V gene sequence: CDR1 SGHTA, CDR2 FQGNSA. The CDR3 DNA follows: TGTGCCAGCAGCTTAGCGGCGAGGGCAGATACGCAGTATTTT. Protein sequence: CASSLAARADTQYF. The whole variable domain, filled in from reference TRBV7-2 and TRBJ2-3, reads GAGVSQSPSNKVTEKGKDVELRCDPISGHTALYWYRQSLGQGLEFLIYFQGNSAPDKSGLPSDRFSAERTGGSVSTLTIQRTQQEDSAVYLCASSLAARADTQYFGPGTRLTVL.

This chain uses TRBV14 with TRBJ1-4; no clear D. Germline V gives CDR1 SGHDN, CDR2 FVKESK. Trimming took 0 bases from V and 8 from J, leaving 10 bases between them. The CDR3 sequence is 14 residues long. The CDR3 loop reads CASSQDLGGEKLFF. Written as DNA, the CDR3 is TGTGCCAGCAGCCAAGATCTGGGAGGCGAAAAACTGTTTTTT.

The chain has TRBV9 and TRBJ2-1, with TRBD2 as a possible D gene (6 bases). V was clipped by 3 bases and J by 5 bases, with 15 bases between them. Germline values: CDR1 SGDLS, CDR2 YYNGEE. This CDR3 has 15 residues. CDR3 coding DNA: TGTGCCAGCAGCGCTTACGGGACTTTTAACAATGAGCAGTTCTTC. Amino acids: CASSAYGTFNNEQFF.

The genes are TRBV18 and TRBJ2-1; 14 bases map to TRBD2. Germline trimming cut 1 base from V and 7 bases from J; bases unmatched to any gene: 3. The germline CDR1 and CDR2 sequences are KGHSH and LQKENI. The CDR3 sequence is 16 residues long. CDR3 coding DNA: TGTGCCAGCTCACCACAAGGGACTAGCGGGGGTAATGAGCAGTTCTTC. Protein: CASSPQGTSGGNEQFF.

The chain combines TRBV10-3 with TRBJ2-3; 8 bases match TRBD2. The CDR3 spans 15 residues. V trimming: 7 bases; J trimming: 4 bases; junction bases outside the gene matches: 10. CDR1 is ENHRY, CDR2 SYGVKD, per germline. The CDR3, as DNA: TGTGCCATCACCCCTTCGGGGGGGAAGTCAGATACGCAGTATTTT. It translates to CAITPSGGKSDTQYF.

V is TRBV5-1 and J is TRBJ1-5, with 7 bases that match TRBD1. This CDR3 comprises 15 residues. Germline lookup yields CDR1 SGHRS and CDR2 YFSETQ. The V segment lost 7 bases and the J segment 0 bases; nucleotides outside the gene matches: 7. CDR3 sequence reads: CASVSWDSSNQPQHF. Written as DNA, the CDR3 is TGCGCCAGCGTATCATGGGACAGTAGCAATCAGCCCCAGCATTTT.